Below are 15 T cell receptor beta chains sequenced from a single sample in a study of cytotoxic CD8 clonotypes in ibrutinib-treated CLL. TCRdb's copy holds only in-frame clones and misses some; the assay was immunoSEQ multiplex PCR. In the table there are some 27,000 clones, approximately 54% of which are singletons. The source was PBMCs, collected before ibrutinib treatment. The receptors here all came from a human donor with chronic lymphocytic leukemia.

CDR3 nucleotides: TGTGCCAGCACCACCTCGACCGGGGAGCTGTTTTTT. It yields the protein CASTTSTGELFF. The J gene is TRBJ2-2, the V gene TRBV6-5; D remains ambiguous. CDR1 and CDR2 from the germline V gene are MNHEY and SVGAGI. V gave up 7 bases and J gave up 5 bases, with 8 bases separating them. The CDR3 totals 12 residues.

The rearrangement uses TRBV19 and TRBJ1-1, with a weak D call TRBD1 (6 bases). The germline CDR1 and CDR2 sequences are LNHDA and SQIVND (reference sequence). The CDR3 is 15 amino acids. Between the trimmed V and J ends, which lost 2 bases and 0 bases, there was a span of 10 bases. The CDR3 sequence is CASSIWPGVNTEAFF. The CDR3 nucleotides are TGTGCCAGTAGTATATGGCCAGGGGTGAACACTGAAGCTTTCTTT.

V usage is TRBV5-6 and J usage is TRBJ2-1; D not certain. The CDR3 contains 16 residues. Trimming took off 2 bases at V and 0 bases at J, with 12 bases between the two ends. CDR1 and CDR2 from the germline V gene are SGHDT and YYEEEE. In nucleotides, the CDR3 is TGTGCCAGCAGCTTTGCGGTTTTCAGCTCCTACAATGAGCAGTTCTTC. Translated, it gives CASSFAVFSSYNEQFF. The full variable domain, in which reference TRBV5-6 and TRBJ2-1 provide the parts outside the CDR3, is DAGVTQSPTHLIKTRGQQVTLRCSPKSGHDTVSWYQQALGQGPQFIFQYYEEEERQRGNFPDRFSGHQFPNYSSELNVNALLLGDSALYLCASSFAVFSSYNEQFFGPGTRLTVL.

This clone was seen a few times. The chain employs TRBV4-1 and TRBJ2-7, with D perhaps matching TRBD1 or TRBD2 (5 bases each). The CDR3 runs to 15 residues. The germline CDR1 and CDR2 sequences are MGHRA and YSYEKL. V was shortened by 1 base and J by 0 bases, with 10 bases between the two germline ends. CDR3 amino acids: CASSQGQGPSYEQYF. DNA for the CDR3: TGCGCCAGCAGCCAAGGGCAGGGACCCTCCTACGAGCAGTACTTC.

This chain uses TRBV2 with TRBJ2-7; D not resolved. CDR1 is SNHLY and CDR2 is FYNNEI in the germline V gene. The CDR3 has 11 residues. Trimming stripped 10 bases from V and 0 bases from J, with 7 bases between. The CDR3 coding sequence is TGTGCCATCCAAACCTCCTACGAGCAGTACTTC. Encoded protein: CAIQTSYEQYF.

The chain combines TRBV7-7 with TRBJ2-2; perhaps TRBD1 as D (6 bases). Germline CDR1 is SSHAT and CDR2 is FNYEAQ (reference sequence). This CDR3 is 14 amino acids long. V was shortened by 5 bases and J by 2 bases, with 9 bases between the two germline ends. Here the CDR3 reads CASSPGTNTGELFF. The CDR3 DNA follows: TGTGCCAGCAGCCCGGGGACAAACACCGGGGAGCTGTTTTTT.

This clone has a single count. The chain uses TRBV27 and TRBJ2-7, with D possibly being TRBD1 or TRBD2 (7 bases each). There are 14 residues in the CDR3. Between the trimmed V and J ends, which lost 5 bases and 2 bases, there was a span of 13 bases. Germline CDR1 reads MNHEY; CDR2 reads SMNVEV (reference sequence). CDR3 nucleotides: TGTGCCAGCAGTCCTCAGGGGGGGGCCTACGAGCAGTACTTC. This encodes CASSPQGGAYEQYF.

Here the CDR3 reads CASSVASGGYPDTQYF. The DNA for the CDR3 is TGTGCCAGCAGCGTCGCTAGCGGGGGGTATCCAGATACGCAGTATTTT. This chain links TRBV11-1 with TRBJ2-3, with TRBD2 matching 11 bases. The J segment lost 4 bases and the V segment lost 5 bases, leaving 8 bases of the junction unmatched. The length of the CDR3 is 16 residues. CDR1 SGHAT and CDR2 FQDESV come from the germline V gene (reference sequence).

V usage is TRBV7-8 and J usage is TRBJ1-2; tentatively, D is TRBD1 (6 bases). The CDR3 loop spans 13 amino acids. V lost 3 bases and J lost 7, with 12 bases in between. Germline V gene lookup returns CDR1 SGHVS and CDR2 FQNEAQ. CDR3 loop: CASSLLQGLGYTF. The CDR3 bases are TGTGCCAGCAGCTTGCTACAGGGTCTTGGCTACACCTTC.

The chain recombines TRBV27 with TRBJ2-7, with 8 positions matching TRBD1. V trimming: 6 bases; J trimming: 6 bases; junction bases outside the gene matches: 10. The germline V gene encodes CDR1 MNHEY and CDR2 SMNVEV (reference sequence). The CDR3 has 14 residues. The chain's CDR3 is CASSPQGAGVEQYF. The CDR3 region has the DNA TGTGCCAGCAGCCCGCAGGGGGCAGGTGTCGAGCAGTACTTC.

The rearrangement links TRBV7-9 to TRBJ2-3, with 12 bases identical to TRBD2. Germline values: CDR1 SEHNR, CDR2 FQNEAQ (reference sequence). With V trimmed by 2 bases and J by 5 bases, 5 bases remained unmatched. The CDR3 totals 16 residues. The CDR3 DNA sequence: TGTGCCAGCAGCTTAACGGCTAGCGGGAGGGGAGATACGCAGTATTTT. The encoded protein is CASSLTASGRGDTQYF. The full variable domain, rest sourced from reference TRBV7-9 and TRBJ2-3, is DTGVSQNPRHKITKRGQNVTFRCDPISEHNRLYWYRQTLGQGPEFLTYFQNEAQLEKSRLLSDRFSAERPKGSFSTLEIQRTEQGDSAMYLCASSLTASGRGDTQYFGPGTRLTVL.

The genes are TRBV15 and TRBJ1-5; D is possibly TRBD1 (6 bases). Germline CDR1 and CDR2: LNHNV and YYDKDF (reference sequence). This CDR3 spans 15 amino acids. Trimming shortened V by 0 bases and J by 5 bases, and 11 bases separated the two germline ends. The CDR3 nucleotides read TGTGCCACCAGCAGAGATAGGGGGTTGCATCAGCCCCAGCATTTT. Its translation is CATSRDRGLHQPQHF.

The chain recombines TRBV5-6 with TRBJ1-1, with D possibly TRBD1 on 5 matching bases. CDR1 and CDR2 from the germline V gene are SGHDT and YYEEEE. V dropped 1 base and J dropped 3 bases, with 7 bases sitting between them. The CDR3 is made up of 13 amino acids. DNA of the CDR3: TGTGCCAGCAGCTTGACAGGCTACACTGAAGCTTTCTTT. Encoded protein: CASSLTGYTEAFF.

This clone qualifies as medium-sized. CDR3 coding DNA: TGCAGCGGCCTCCCGGGTAGCGGGAGGGCCCGGTCAAATGAGCAGTTCTTC. Translating it yields CSGLPGSGRARSNEQFF. The chain recombines TRBV29-1 with TRBJ2-1; 11 bases fit TRBD2. Trimming at V came to 7 bases and at J to 7 bases, leaving 18 bases not matched to a gene. The CDR3 is made up of 17 amino acids. Per germline, CDR1 SQVTM and CDR2 ANQGSEA.

Points on this clone: An end of the junction does not agree with germline; a read error may underlie this. The chain combines TRBV7-2 with TRBJ1-3; D gene ambiguous. This CDR3 spans 16 amino acids. The germline gives CDR1 SGHTA, CDR2 FQGNSA. The CDR3 loop reads CASSLARTGTGNTIYF. The CDR3 bases are TGTGCCAGCAGCTTAGCGCGAACCGGCACTGGGAACACCATATATTTT.